This TCR beta chain was observed in a study of OX40 agonist ivuxolimab in advanced cancers. Study-wide results and limits: Expanded clones tended on average to be more numerous among CD8+ T cells than CD4+.

Repertoires were generated with immunoSEQ multiplex PCR, while TCRdb's copy carries only in-frame clones and drops some. The repertoire includes 75,000 to 90,000 clones, roughly 92% of them detected once, and 0.6% to 0.7% sits in the top ten. In regard to this clone: Its antigen is not identified.

With baseline, cycle 4 day 1, and cycle 7 day 1 as timepoints, blood was sampled. This TCR derives from an adult with an advanced solid tumor such as melanoma, head and neck, liver or kidney cancer. Sequencing used CD4+ or CD8+ T cells sorted from blood, obtained in a trial of the OX40 agonist ivuxolimab.

In nucleotides, the CDR3 is TGTGCCAGCTCACCGACAGAGACCCATGAGCAGTTCTTC. This codes for CASSPTETHEQFF. The genes are TRBV18 and TRBJ2-1; tentatively, D is TRBD1 (5 bases). Germline V lookup: CDR1 KGHSH, CDR2 LQKENI. This CDR3 region has 13 residues. V was trimmed by 3 bases and J by 8 bases, leaving 11 bases between them.